These 26 T cell receptor beta chains were sequenced from one sample in a study of T cell changes during pregnancy in multiple sclerosis. Generated by immunoSEQ multiplex PCR, the TCRdb table keeps only in-frame clones and is missing some. This sample has approximately 41,000 clones, with roughly 89% found just once. Here the sequenced sample was CD4+ T cells from peripheral blood mononuclear cells, taken in the first trimester of pregnancy. The receptor source for this set is a female donor with multiple sclerosis, enrolled in a pregnancy study.

The chain is built from TRBV6-5 and TRBJ2-7; 13 nucleotides line up with TRBD2. The germline CDR1 and CDR2 sequences are MNHEY and SVGAGI. Unmatched junction bases numbered 2, after V lost 6 bases and J lost 3 bases. This CDR3 is 14 amino acids long. In DNA, the CDR3 is TGTGCCAGCAGCAGGACTAGCGGGAGCTACGAGCAGTACTTC. Protein: CASSRTSGSYEQYF.

The V gene is TRBV28, the J gene TRBJ2-2; TRBD2 aligns across 7 bases. Unmatched junction bases numbered 17, after V lost 1 base and J lost 6 bases. The CDR3 consists of 19 residues. CDR1 is MDHEN, CDR2 SYDVKM, per germline. CDR3 sequence reads: CASSLYGAGVGPNAGELFF. The DNA of the CDR3 is TGTGCCAGCAGTTTATACGGCGCGGGAGTGGGCCCAAACGCCGGGGAGCTGTTTTTT.

The chain is built from TRBV7-2 and TRBJ1-1; 11 nucleotides align to TRBD1. V lost 7 bases to trimming and J lost 7 bases; unmatched junction nucleotides: 8. Germline CDR1 is SGHTA and CDR2 is FQGNSA. The CDR3 consists of 14 residues. CDR3 coding DNA: TGTGCCAGCACCCTGCCGGACAGGGGGCTTGAAGCTTTCTTT. Protein: CASTLPDRGLEAFF.

The chain couples TRBV7-2 to TRBJ2-2; TRBD1 is a possible D gene (6 bases). The CDR3 covers 15 residues. Germline loops: CDR1 SGHTA, CDR2 FQGNSA. The ends were cut back, 4 bases at V and 1 base at J, with 10 bases in the middle. CDR3 sequence (DNA): TGTGCCAGCAGCTCCACGACAGGGAACACCGGGGAGCTGTTTTTT. Its translation: CASSSTTGNTGELFF.

This rearrangement joins TRBV7-2 to TRBJ2-7; the match to TRBD1 covers 10 bases. CDR1 and CDR2 from the germline V gene are SGHTA and FQGNSA. This CDR3 comprises 13 residues. The V gene end was trimmed by 5 bases and the J gene end by 5 bases; junction bases not matched to a gene: 3. CDR3 protein: CASSPTGGNEQYF. The CDR3 region has the DNA TGTGCCAGCAGCCCGACAGGGGGCAACGAGCAGTACTTC.

The rearrangement links TRBV5-1 to TRBJ2-7, with 9 bases matching TRBD1. Unmatched junction bases numbered 7, after V lost 4 bases and J lost 5 bases. This CDR3 has 14 residues. Looked up from germline, CDR1 is SGHRS and CDR2 is YFSETQ. The CDR3 spells CASSEGQGSHEQYF. The CDR3 nucleotides read TGCGCCAGCAGCGAGGGACAGGGTTCTCACGAGCAGTACTTC.

The genes are TRBV6-6 and TRBJ1-1, with a tentative D call TRBD1 (6 bases). Germline V gives CDR1 MNHNY, CDR2 SVGAGI (reference sequence). V gave up 2 bases and J gave up 7 bases, with 11 bases separating them. This CDR3 region has 13 residues. Here the CDR3 DNA reads TGTGCCAGCAGTTACGCAGGGGCGGGTGAAGCTTTCTTT. Residues: CASSYAGAGEAFF.

This chain joins TRBV7-8 and TRBJ2-7; D possibly corresponds to TRBD1 (6 bases). With 5 bases removed from V and 4 bases from J, the gap between germline ends came to 9 bases. The CDR3 is made up of 12 amino acids. CDR1 and CDR2 (germline): SGHVS, FQNEAQ. CDR3 sequence (DNA): TGTGCCAGCAGCCTCCAGGGGTACGAGCAGTACTTC. It encodes CASSLQGYEQYF.

This clone was detected once. The genes are TRBV7-3 and TRBJ2-1; D possibly corresponds to TRBD2 (6 bases). The germline V gene encodes CDR1 SGHTA and CDR2 FQGTGA. The CDR3 runs 15 residues. V was clipped by 3 bases and J by 8 bases, with 17 bases between them. CDR3 in amino acids: CASSFSGGTGYEQFF. The CDR3 region has the DNA TGTGCCAGCAGCTTTAGCGGCGGGACGGGCTATGAGCAGTTCTTC.

The chain links TRBV19 to TRBJ1-2; unclear D gene. Germline assignment: CDR1 LNHDA and CDR2 SQIVND (reference sequence). V lost 5 bases, J lost 8 bases, and 21 bases lay in between. The CDR3 length is 15 residues. In DNA form, the CDR3 reads TGTGCCAGTAGTGACCTCCGGAGGGCATCGGGCGGCTACACCTTC. Its translation is CASSDLRRASGGYTF.

This rearrangement joins TRBV30 to TRBJ2-1, with D perhaps TRBD1 (5 bases). CDR1 and CDR2 (germline): GTSNPN, SVGIG (reference sequence). The CDR3 covers 11 residues. V lost 3 bases and J 14 bases, leaving 14 bases between the germline ends. The CDR3: CAWSRNAGKFF. The CDR3 DNA is TGTGCCTGGAGCCGTAACGCAGGGAAGTTCTTC.

The chain carries TRBV5-6 and TRBJ2-1; D is perhaps TRBD1 (6 bases). The CDR3 runs 15 residues. V lost 3 bases to trimming and J lost 5 bases, with 15 bases between them. The germline V gene has CDR1 SGHDT and CDR2 YYEEEE. CDR3 nucleotides: TGTGCCAGCAGCTCTACGGACAGACGAGACAATGAGCAGTTCTTC. It specifies CASSSTDRRDNEQFF.

The table lists this clone with a count of one. The chain uses TRBV6-5 and TRBJ2-7, with 8 bases fitting TRBD1. Germline V gene lookup returns CDR1 MNHEY and CDR2 SVGAGI. The CDR3 consists of 15 residues. J was trimmed by 1 base and V by 5 bases; bases with no gene match: 7. The CDR3 DNA reads as TGTGCCAGCAGTCGGCTGGACAGGGTGTCCTACGAGCAGTACTTC. It specifies CASSRLDRVSYEQYF.

This clone is a singleton in its sample. J is TRBJ2-5 and V is TRBV5-6; TRBD1 agrees at 12 bases. The CDR3 runs to 15 residues. Germline lookup yields CDR1 SGHDT and CDR2 YYEEEE. V trimming: 4 bases; J trimming: 5 bases; junction bases outside the gene matches: 6. The CDR3 sequence is CASSGGTGGRETQYF. The CDR3 DNA reads TGTGCCAGCAGCGGCGGGACAGGGGGCAGGGAGACCCAGTACTTC.

This clone occurred once. CDR3 protein: CASSASGTGFYTF. CDR3 DNA sequence: TGTGCCAGCAGCGCATCCGGGACAGGCTTTTACACCTTC. V is TRBV9 and J is TRBJ1-2, with 8 bases matching TRBD1. The germline V gene has CDR1 SGDLS and CDR2 YYNGEE. This CDR3 contains 13 residues. Losses at the gene ends were 3 bases for V and 11 bases for J; bases not matched to a gene: 9.

The chain is built from TRBV4-1 and TRBJ1-5; no reliable D call. CDR3 size: 13 residues. The V end lost 5 bases, the J end lost 7 bases, and 12 bases lay between the germline ends. Germline V gene sequence: CDR1 MGHRA, CDR2 YSYEKL. CDR3 sequence (DNA): TGCGCCAGCAGCAGCCTTCCGGGGCAGCCCCAGCATTTT. Its protein product is CASSSLPGQPQHF.

This chain uses TRBV28 with TRBJ1-2; D gene unclear. V gave up 8 bases and J gave up 6 bases, with 10 bases separating them. The CDR3 is made up of 11 amino acids. CDR1 is MDHEN and CDR2 is SYDVKM in the germline V gene. This CDR3 is CASQTLHGYTF. The CDR3 bases are TGTGCCAGCCAAACTCTCCATGGCTACACCTTC.

V and J are TRBV30 and TRBJ1-6; tentative D call: TRBD1 (5 bases). The CDR3 runs to 14 residues. The ends were cut back, 5 bases at V and 8 bases at J, with 16 bases in the middle. Germline CDR1 GTSNPN, CDR2 SVGIG (reference sequence). As DNA, the CDR3 is TGTGCCTGGGACGTAAGGGGCAGGTATTCACCCCTCCACTTT. Protein: CAWDVRGRYSPLHF.

V gene TRBV27 combines with J gene TRBJ1-1, with D tentatively TRBD1 (5 bases). The germline V gene encodes CDR1 MNHEY and CDR2 SMNVEV (reference sequence). This CDR3 spans 16 amino acids. V was trimmed by 5 bases and J by 4 bases, leaving 20 bases between them. The CDR3 sequence is CASSPLSTGRGTEAFF. DNA for the CDR3: TGTGCCAGCAGTCCACTATCGACTGGGAGGGGCACTGAAGCTTTCTTT.

The chain joins TRBV7-9 to TRBJ2-7, with D perhaps TRBD1 (6 bases). The CDR3 has 12 residues. Germline V lookup: CDR1 SEHNR, CDR2 FQNEAQ (reference sequence). The germline V and J ends were trimmed by 1 base and 8 bases, with 9 bases remaining between them. In DNA, the CDR3 is TGTGCCAGCAGCTTAGAACAGGGTCAGCAGTACTTC. Protein: CASSLEQGQQYF. The full variable domain, its missing parts supplied by reference TRBV7-9 and TRBJ2-7, is DTGVSQNPRHKITKRGQNVTFRCDPISEHNRLYWYRQTLGQGPEFLTYFQNEAQLEKSRLLSDRFSAERPKGSFSTLEIQRTEQGDSAMYLCASSLEQGQQYFGPGTRLTVT.

The rearrangement joins TRBV7-9 to TRBJ2-7, with TRBD2 as a possible D gene (6 bases). V was trimmed by 6 bases and J by 12 bases, leaving 18 bases between them. Germline values: CDR1 SEHNR, CDR2 FQNEAQ (reference sequence). The CDR3 contains 12 residues. The CDR3 sequence: CASSHNQRARYF. In DNA, the CDR3 is TGTGCCAGCAGTCACAATCAGCGGGCAAGGTACTTC.

J is TRBJ2-7 and V is TRBV10-2; D ambiguous. The V end lost 5 bases, the J end lost 4 bases, and 12 bases lay between the germline ends. In germline, CDR1 is WSHSY, CDR2 SAAADI. This CDR3 contains 13 residues. CDR3 region: CASSPRPPYEQYF. CDR3 coding DNA: TGCGCCAGCAGTCCTAGACCCCCTTACGAGCAGTACTTC.

The gene calls are TRBV19 and TRBJ2-5; the match to TRBD1 covers 9 bases. Germline values: CDR1 LNHDA, CDR2 SQIVND (reference sequence). Unmatched junction bases numbered 9, after V lost 6 bases and J lost 4 bases. The CDR3 has 15 amino acids. CDR3 DNA: TGTGCCAGTAGCTCACAGGGGGCCAACCTAGAGACCCAGTACTTC. Translated: CASSSQGANLETQYF.

The gene calls are TRBV9 and TRBJ1-4, with TRBD1 identical over 7 bases. CDR3 size: 15 residues. V shed 0 bases and J 8 bases; nucleotides not matched to a gene: 7. CDR1 is SGDLS, CDR2 YYNGEE, per germline. The CDR3 nucleotides are TGTGCCAGCAGCGTAGCTACCAGGGGGGAAGAAAAACTGTTTTTT. Translation gives CASSVATRGEEKLFF.

The genes are TRBV7-2 and TRBJ2-7; D is unresolved. Germline V CDR1 and CDR2: SGHTA, FQGNSA. The CDR3 consists of 13 residues. Trimming removed 1 base from V and 5 bases from J, with 9 bases in between. In DNA form, the CDR3 reads TGTGCCAGCAGCTTAGGGCACGTCCACGAGCAGTACTTC. Translated, it gives CASSLGHVHEQYF.

The chain is built from TRBV5-4 and TRBJ1-2, with D tentatively TRBD1 (5 bases). This CDR3 comprises 14 residues. CDR1 SGHNT and CDR2 YYREEE come from the germline V gene (reference sequence). The V gene lost 4 bases and the J gene lost 5 bases, with 15 bases spanning the gap. CDR3 in amino acids: CASSTDLGLYGYTF. The CDR3 DNA is TGTGCCAGCAGCACCGATCTGGGGCTTTATGGCTACACCTTC.